Listed here is a single T cell receptor beta chain. What it recognizes is unknown. These data belong to a study of blood T cells in healthy people across ages. Study results and caveats: The percentage of naive T cells correlated strongly with TCR beta diversity. The unsorted PBMCs prevented any conclusive comparison of naive versus antigen-experienced cells.

A second PCR of roughly 6 to 12 cycles used a sample-barcoded 5' primer and a J-beta primer mix. Every cDNA was tagged by a template-switch adaptor with 12 random nucleotides. Every sample gave at least 2.5 million paired-end reads containing CDR3. MiXCR, run by TCRdb on the 5' RACE reads, gives a single entry per CDR3 protein. The sample includes over 1.5 million distinct CDR3 sequences, roughly 50% of them seen just once. Losses at the gene ends were 3 bases for V and 5 bases for J; bases not matched to a gene: 8. Germline V gene lookup returns CDR1 MNHEY and CDR2 SVGEGT. The CDR3 is 15 amino acids.

The sequenced sample consisted of blood. The origin of this receptor is a woman aged 40 to 50 in good health. This chain connects TRBV6-2 or TRBV6-3 to TRBJ2-5, with 8 positions matching TRBD1. The CDR3 here is CASSYRDRSVETQYF. Written as DNA, the CDR3 is TGTGCCAGCAGTTATCGGGACAGGTCAGTGGAGACCCAGTACTTC.